This TCR beta chain came from a study of cytomegalovirus exposure and HLA in healthy donors. At the level of the study: Caucasian-associated ancestry cluster membership applied to about 83% of approximately 420 genotyped donors.

Primers included in the PCR were 60 Vbeta and 13 Jbeta primers. The repertoire was sequenced with immunoSEQ multiplex PCR; TCRdb's copy has only in-frame clones and lacks some. This repertoire shows about 110,000 clones, about 15% found once; its top ten account for about 0.79%. Germline V gene sequence: CDR1 MNHEY, CDR2 SMNVEV (reference sequence). This CDR3 region has 14 residues. Worth noting for this clone: A junction boundary mismatches the germline segment, possibly from a read error.

This sequence joins TRBV27 and TRBJ1-5; 8 bases line up with TRBD1. Material: PBMCs. This clonotype was obtained from a female donor in good health and CMV-seronegative. Here the CDR3 reads CASKSTGDNQPQNF. The CDR3 DNA sequence: TGTGCCAGCAAGTCGACAGGGGACAATCAGCCCCAGAATTTT.